The clone carrying this T cell receptor (beta chain) was counted once. V lost 4 bases to trimming and J lost 5 bases; unmatched junction nucleotides: 7. CDR3 length: 15 residues. The germline V gene encodes CDR1 SGHVS and CDR2 FQNEAQ. This specimen comes from a study of blood T cell repertoires in COVID-19. In the study overall: From the United States, Italy and Spain came samples of acute and convalescent COVID-19. The cDNA or gDNA used as material had been derived from T cells, B-cell-depleted T cells, or PBMCs.

Original processing methods: Using reference gene primer amplification, nucleated cell counts were estimated. Sequencing used immunoSEQ multiplex PCR; TCRdb keeps in-frame clones, though not all of them. From that table come the V and J calls and clone size; the DNA was used to work out D and trimming. The table lists around 230,000 clones, roughly 80% of them singletons. The sequencing input was peripheral blood. The receptor was isolated from a woman of 80 years or more with acute or convalescent COVID-19. This chain links TRBV7-8 with TRBJ2-1; 8 bases fit TRBD1. The CDR3, as DNA: TGTGCCAGCAGCTCTAGGACAGGGTCGGACAATGAGCAGTTCTTC. Translated, it gives CASSSRTGSDNEQFF.